The rows below give T cell receptor beta chains drawn from one sample of a study of T cell repertoires in cytomegalovirus infection. TCRdb redid the calling of the reads with MiXCR, one entry per CDR3 protein. The table has just under 300,000 distinct CDR3 sequences, around 9.6% seen once; the top ten hold approximately 2.3%. The sequenced sample was PBMCs. All receptors come from a human donor in good health (CMV status not recorded). Some clones in this sample may be carry-over from other donors' samples. Both conserved end residues are part of each CDR3. The order of the fields is D gene, clone size, J gene, V gene, CDR3 protein, CDR3 DNA. The D gene is left open where the match is weak. Not all rows give a size; the values are once, few, many and, for expanded clones, a class.

.,.,TRBJ2-3,TRBV20-1,CSARDRPALAQYF,TGCAGTGCTAGAGATCGACCCGCCTTGGCGCAGTATTTT
TRBD1,many,TRBJ2-3,TRBV19,CASSPGTGRGPDTQYF,TGTGCCAGTAGTCCCGGGACAGGGAGGGGCCCAGATACGCAGTATTTT
TRBD1,few,TRBJ1-6,TRBV28,CASSLDRGHYNSPLHF,TGTGCCAGCAGTTTAGACAGGGGACATTATAATTCACCCCTCCACTTT
TRBD1,many,TRBJ2-1,TRBV19,CASSIGGTGNYNEQFF,TGTGCCAGTAGTATAGGCGGGACAGGAAACTACAATGAGCAGTTCTTC
.,.,TRBJ2-2,TRBV19,CASSIQFGRTNTGELFF,TGTGCCAGTAGTATACAATTCGGGCGAACGAACACCGGGGAGCTGTTTTTT
.,many,TRBJ1-5,TRBV20-1,CSVKGSGNQPQHF,TGCAGTGTAAAGGGGAGTGGTAATCAGCCCCAGCATTTT
.,many,TRBJ1-2,TRBV7-9,CASSPSSQNYGYTF,TGTGCCAGCAGCCCTAGTAGCCAGAACTATGGCTACACCTTC
.,many,TRBJ2-6,TRBV23-1,CASSQRVPGANVLTF,TGCGCCAGCAGTCAGAGGGTACCCGGGGCCAACGTCCTGACTTTC
TRBD1,few,TRBJ1-1,TRBV29-1,CSAGTGDTEAFF,TGCAGCGCAGGGACAGGGGACACTGAAGCTTTCTTT
.,few,TRBJ2-5,TRBV9,CASSADNQETQYF,TGTGCCAGCAGCGCGGACAACCAAGAGACCCAGTACTTC
.,many,TRBJ2-3,TRBV20-1,CSARSADKDTDTQYF,TGCAGTGCTAGGTCAGCTGACAAGGACACAGATACGCAGTATTTT
TRBD1,.,TRBJ2-7,TRBV10-3,CAISAPGGYDEQYF,TGTGCCATCAGTGCTCCAGGGGGTTACGACGAGCAGTACTTC
.,.,TRBJ2-3,TRBV2,CASSGVEGRQNQYF,TGTGCCAGCAGTGGAGTTGAGGGACGTCAAAACCAGTATTTT
.,.,TRBJ1-4,TRBV20-1,CSARVGFEEKLFF,TGCAGTGCTCGGGTAGGGTTTGAAGAAAAACTGTTTTTT
.,once,TRBJ1-5,TRBV10-2,CASSERPTRGNQPQHF,TGCGCCAGCAGCGAGCGCCCCACTAGGGGCAATCAGCCCCAGCATTTT
.,many,TRBJ2-7,TRBV28,CASIPSGYEQYF,TGTGCCAGCATTCCCTCCGGGTACGAGCAGTACTTC
.,many,TRBJ2-2,TRBV7-8,CASSLAGNRPNTGELFF,TGTGCCAGCAGCTTGGCAGGGAACCGCCCGAACACCGGGGAGCTGTTTTTT
TRBD1,many,TRBJ1-6,TRBV20-1,CSAAPGTGVYSPLHF,TGCAGTGCTGCGCCCGGGACAGGGGTTTATTCACCCCTCCACTTT
TRBD2,many,TRBJ2-6,TRBV7-2,CASSAGVSPPSGANVLTF,TGTGCCAGCAGTGCGGGAGTCTCACCTCCCTCTGGGGCCAACGTCCTGACTTTC
.,.,TRBJ1-5,TRBV10-3,CASQGAGIGEPQHF,TGTGCCTCTCAAGGGGCCGGGATAGGGGAGCCCCAGCATTTT
.,few,TRBJ1-2,TRBV6-6,CASNSGYGYTF,TGTGCCAGCAACTCAGGGTATGGCTACACCTTC
.,few,TRBJ1-1,TRBV19,CASSIVGGGNTEAFF,TGTGCCAGTAGTATAGTTGGAGGCGGTAACACTGAAGCTTTCTTT
.,few,TRBJ1-4,TRBV9,CASSPGLHNEKLFF,TGTGCCAGCAGCCCGGGACTGCATAATGAAAAACTGTTTTTT
TRBD1,few,TRBJ1-2,TRBV12-5,CASGRGQSFPLTF,TGTGCTAGTGGAAGGGGACAGTCGTTTCCGCTCACCTTC
.,many,TRBJ1-1,TRBV28,CASSSTGTVNTEAFF,TGTGCCAGCAGTTCGACCGGGACGGTGAACACTGAAGCTTTCTTT
.,many,TRBJ2-1,TRBV5-4,CASSLESYNEQFF,TGTGCCAGCAGTTTGGAGTCCTACAATGAGCAGTTCTTC
.,many,TRBJ1-5,TRBV28,CASSPPGGNSNQPQHF,TGTGCCAGCAGCCCACCGGGTGGGAATAGCAATCAGCCCCAGCATTTT
TRBD1,many,TRBJ1-5,TRBV12-3/TRBV12-4,CASRGTGNQPQHF,TGTGCCAGCAGAGGGACAGGCAATCAGCCCCAGCATTTT
.,many,TRBJ1-2,TRBV19,CASRPGAGSYTF,TGTGCCAGTAGACCGGGAGCGGGTAGCTACACCTTC
.,few,TRBJ2-3,TRBV15,CATSREPGGTDTQYF,TGTGCCACCAGCAGAGAACCGGGCGGCACAGATACGCAGTATTTT
.,few,TRBJ2-1,TRBV7-3,CASSRKKASSYNEQFF,TGTGCCAGCAGCCGGAAAAAGGCCAGCTCCTACAATGAGCAGTTCTTC
.,many,TRBJ2-2,TRBV7-2,CASSLETTGELFF,TGTGCCAGCAGCTTAGAAACCACCGGGGAGCTGTTTTTT
TRBD1,many,TRBJ1-5,TRBV10-3,CAISIQGNQPQHF,TGTGCCATCAGTATACAGGGGAATCAGCCCCAGCATTTT
TRBD1,.,TRBJ1-6,TRBV5-1,CASSQPGQGNSPLHF,TGCGCCAGCAGCCAACCGGGACAGGGTAATTCACCCCTCCACTTT
TRBD2,few,TRBJ2-7,TRBV19,CASSTGLAYEQYF,TGTGCCAGTAGTACTGGACTAGCCTACGAGCAGTACTTC
.,.,TRBJ1-1,TRBV3-1,CASSQGGAREAFF,TGTGCCAGCAGCCAAGGAGGGGCTAGGGAAGCTTTCTTT
TRBD1,many,TRBJ1-2,TRBV7-9,CASSFIQGNQYGYTF,TGTGCCAGCAGCTTTATACAGGGGAACCAGTATGGCTACACCTTC
TRBD1,many,TRBJ1-2,TRBV20-1,CSAVRQGYGYTF,TGCAGTGCTGTTCGACAGGGTTATGGCTACACCTTC
TRBD1,few,TRBJ2-4,TRBV5-1,CASSLGDRGAKNIQYF,TGCGCCAGCAGCTTGGGGGACAGGGGAGCCAAAAACATTCAGTACTTC
TRBD2,many,TRBJ2-4,TRBV28,CASTGLAGDKNIQYF,TGTGCCAGCACCGGACTAGCGGGCGACAAAAACATTCAGTACTTC
.,many,TRBJ2-5,TRBV12-3/TRBV12-4,CASSFTAKSETQYF,TGTGCCAGCAGTTTCACGGCGAAGTCGGAGACCCAGTACTTC
TRBD1,many,TRBJ2-2,TRBV2,CASTLRQGDTGELFF,TGTGCCAGCACGTTAAGACAGGGAGACACCGGGGAGCTGTTTTTT
TRBD1,many,TRBJ1-4,TRBV6-5,CASSRQGTNEKLFF,TGTGCCAGCAGCAGACAGGGGACTAATGAAAAACTGTTTTTT
.,.,TRBJ2-5,TRBV29-1,CSVAGTVETQYF,TGCAGCGTTGCGGGTACTGTAGAGACCCAGTACTTC
.,.,TRBJ1-1,TRBV19,CASSIFDTVNTEAFF,TGTGCCAGTAGTATCTTCGACACCGTGAACACTGAAGCTTTCTTT
.,many,TRBJ2-3,TRBV2,CASNSGRGSEDTQYF,TGTGCCAGCAATTCGGGCAGGGGAAGTGAAGATACGCAGTATTTT
.,many,TRBJ1-2,TRBV7-9,CASSSQGTGKQSYGYTF,TGTGCCAGCAGCTCCCAAGGGACCGGCAAGCAAAGCTATGGCTACACCTTC
.,few,TRBJ1-6,TRBV29-1,CSVGEGDSPLHF,TGCAGCGTTGGAGAGGGAGATTCACCCCTCCACTTT
TRBD2,.,TRBJ2-1,TRBV7-9,CASSSLAGVNNEQFF,TGTGCCAGCAGCTCCCTAGCGGGGGTAAACAATGAGCAGTTCTTC
TRBD2,many,TRBJ2-1,TRBV29-1,CSVGGGYNEQFF,TGCAGCGTTGGGGGGGGTTACAATGAGCAGTTCTTC
.,many,TRBJ2-1,TRBV7-2,CASSSGADLYNEQFF,TGTGCCAGCAGCTCGGGGGCCGACCTCTACAATGAGCAGTTCTTC
.,many,TRBJ2-3,TRBV5-5,CASSFAGWATDTQYF,TGTGCCAGCAGCTTTGCAGGGTGGGCCACAGATACGCAGTATTTT